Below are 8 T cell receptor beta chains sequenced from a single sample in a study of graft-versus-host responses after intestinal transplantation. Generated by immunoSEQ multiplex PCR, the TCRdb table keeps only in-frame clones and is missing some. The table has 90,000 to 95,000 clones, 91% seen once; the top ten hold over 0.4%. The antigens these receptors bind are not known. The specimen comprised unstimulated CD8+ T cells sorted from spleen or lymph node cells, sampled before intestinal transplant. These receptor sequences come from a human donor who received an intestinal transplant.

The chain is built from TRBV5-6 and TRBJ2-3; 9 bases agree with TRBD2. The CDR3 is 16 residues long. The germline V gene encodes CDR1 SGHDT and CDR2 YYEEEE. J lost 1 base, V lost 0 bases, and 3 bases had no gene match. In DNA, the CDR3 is TGTGCCAGCAGCTTGGCTAGCGGGGTGGGCACAGATACGCAGTATTTT. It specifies CASSLASGVGTDTQYF. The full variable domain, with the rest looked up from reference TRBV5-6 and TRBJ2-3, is DAGVTQSPTHLIKTRGQQVTLRCSPKSGHDTVSWYQQALGQGPQFIFQYYEEEERQRGNFPDRFSGHQFPNYSSELNVNALLLGDSALYLCASSLASGVGTDTQYFGPGTRLTVL.

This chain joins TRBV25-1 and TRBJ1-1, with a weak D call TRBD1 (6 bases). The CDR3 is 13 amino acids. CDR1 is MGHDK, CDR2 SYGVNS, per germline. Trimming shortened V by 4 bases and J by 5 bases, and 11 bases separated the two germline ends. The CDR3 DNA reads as TGTGCCAGCAGTGGGGCTAGGGGGACTGAAGCTTTCTTT. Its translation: CASSGARGTEAFF.

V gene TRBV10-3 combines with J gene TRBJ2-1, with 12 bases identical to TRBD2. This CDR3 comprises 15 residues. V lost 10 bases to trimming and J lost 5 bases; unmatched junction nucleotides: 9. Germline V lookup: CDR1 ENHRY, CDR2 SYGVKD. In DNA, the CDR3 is TGTGCCACCGGGACTAGCGGGTTGAGAAACAATGAGCAGTTCTTC. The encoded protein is CATGTSGLRNNEQFF.

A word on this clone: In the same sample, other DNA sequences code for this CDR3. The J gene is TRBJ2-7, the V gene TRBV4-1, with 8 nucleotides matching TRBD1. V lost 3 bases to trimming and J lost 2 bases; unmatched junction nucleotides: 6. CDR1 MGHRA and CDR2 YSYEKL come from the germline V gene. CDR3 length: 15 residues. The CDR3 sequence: CASSQVQGATYEQYF. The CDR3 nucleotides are TGCGCCAGCAGCCAGGTCCAGGGGGCTACCTACGAGCAGTACTTC.

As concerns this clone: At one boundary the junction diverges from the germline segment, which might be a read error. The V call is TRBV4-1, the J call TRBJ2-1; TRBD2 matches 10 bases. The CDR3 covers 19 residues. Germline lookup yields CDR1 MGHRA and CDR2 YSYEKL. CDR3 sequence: CASSQDASGAGGPYNEQFF. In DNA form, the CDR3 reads TGCGCCAGCAGCCAAGATGCCTCGGGAGCGGGAGGGCCCTATAATGAGCAGTTCTTC.

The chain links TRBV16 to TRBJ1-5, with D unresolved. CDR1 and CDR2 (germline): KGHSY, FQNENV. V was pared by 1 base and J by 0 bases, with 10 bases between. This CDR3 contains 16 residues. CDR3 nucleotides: TGTGCCAGCAGCCAATACCCGGGTAATAGCAATCAGCCCCAGCATTTT. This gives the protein CASSQYPGNSNQPQHF.

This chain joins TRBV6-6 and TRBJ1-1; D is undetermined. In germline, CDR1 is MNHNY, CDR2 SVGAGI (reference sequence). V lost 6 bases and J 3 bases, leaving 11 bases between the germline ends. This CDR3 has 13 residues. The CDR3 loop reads CASRTGEDTEAFF. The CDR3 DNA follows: TGTGCCAGCAGAACCGGGGAGGACACTGAAGCTTTCTTT.

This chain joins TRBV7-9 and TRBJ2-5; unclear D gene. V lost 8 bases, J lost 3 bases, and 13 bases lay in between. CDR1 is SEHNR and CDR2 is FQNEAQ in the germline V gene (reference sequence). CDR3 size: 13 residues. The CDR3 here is CASLSAGKETQYF. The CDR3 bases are TGTGCCAGCCTCTCTGCAGGTAAAGAGACCCAGTACTTC.